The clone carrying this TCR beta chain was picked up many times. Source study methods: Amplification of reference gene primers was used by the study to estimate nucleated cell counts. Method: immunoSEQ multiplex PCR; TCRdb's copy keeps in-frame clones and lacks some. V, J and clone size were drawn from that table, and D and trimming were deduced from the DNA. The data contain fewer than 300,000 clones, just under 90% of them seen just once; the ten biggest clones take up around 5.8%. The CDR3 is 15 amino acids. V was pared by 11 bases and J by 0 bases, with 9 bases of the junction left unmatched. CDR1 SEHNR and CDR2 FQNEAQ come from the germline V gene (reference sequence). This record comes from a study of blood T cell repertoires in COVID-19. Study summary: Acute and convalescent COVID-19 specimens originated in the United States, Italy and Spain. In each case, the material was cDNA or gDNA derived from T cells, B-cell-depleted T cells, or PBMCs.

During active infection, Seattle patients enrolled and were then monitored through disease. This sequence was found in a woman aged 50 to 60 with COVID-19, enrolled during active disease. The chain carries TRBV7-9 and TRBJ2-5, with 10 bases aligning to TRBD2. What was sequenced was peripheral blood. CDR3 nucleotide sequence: TGTGCCGCAATCACCGGGACTAGCGACCAAGAGACCCAGTACTTC. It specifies CAAITGTSDQETQYF.